This TCR beta chain was identified during a study of post-analysis software for immune sequencing data. Overall study findings and caveats: Compared with controls, patients had more of about 5 TRBV segments, including TRBV5-6, TRBV5-1 and TRBV20-1.

As regards this clonotype: Antigen: not known.

Unique molecular identifiers were carried by the TCR beta cDNA libraries. The source material, roughly 0.85 to 10 million T cells, gave rise to 510,000 or so cDNA molecules. A single record per CDR3 protein comes from TCRdb applying MiXCR to the PCR reads. Among a few hundred thousand distinct CDR3 sequences listed, just over 35% were seen once. Looked up from germline, CDR1 is KGHSH and CDR2 is LQKENI. V lost 2 bases to trimming and J lost 6 bases, with 14 bases between them. This CDR3 region has 15 residues. This chain links TRBV18 with TRBJ1-5; a possible D gene is TRBD1 (5 bases). The TCR was taken from a girl aged 5 to 17 with multiple sclerosis. Sequencing used blood. DNA for the CDR3: TGTGCCAGCTCACCAGACACAGGCACGACTCAGCCCCAGCATTTT. It specifies CASSPDTGTTQPQHF.